This entry concerns a single TCR beta chain. The CDR3 totals 13 residues. V gave up 4 bases and J gave up 6 bases, with 11 bases separating them. Germline CDR1 and CDR2: SGHKS and YYEKEE (reference sequence). This sample stems from a study of control samples from healthy donors and cancer patients. Assay used: immunoSEQ multiplex PCR; TCRdb lists only in-frame clones, some missing. The table has around 170,000 clones, 90% seen once. The TCR sequence derives from a woman aged 50 to 60 in good health. J is TRBJ2-4 and V is TRBV5-5; D assignment may be TRBD1 or TRBD2 (5 bases each). The sequenced sample was blood. This CDR3 reads CASSPGQGNIQYF. CDR3 in DNA: TGTGCCAGCAGCCCGGGGCAGGGAAACATTCAGTACTTC.